The T cell receptor beta chain under discussion was sequenced for a study of blood T cell repertoires in COVID-19. This clone has only one observation. The CDR3 consists of 13 residues. CDR1 and CDR2 (germline): SQVTM, ANQGSEA. The V end was cut by 5 bases, the J end by 3 bases, with 13 bases between. Clones were read by immunoSEQ multiplex PCR, and TCRdb kept only the in-frame ones, dropping some. In the table there are about 240,000 clones, roughly four fifths of which are singletons. The chain is built from TRBV29-1 and TRBJ1-1; possibly TRBD1 for D (5 bases). The sample consisted of peripheral blood. The sequence came from a woman aged 80 or over with acute or convalescent COVID-19. The CDR3 protein is CSVSDSRYTEAFF. The CDR3 nucleotides are TGCAGCGTTTCAGACAGCAGATACACTGAAGCTTTCTTT. Filled out from reference TRBV29-1 and TRBJ1-1, the complete variable domain reads SAVISQKPSRDICQRGTSLTIQCQVDSQVTMMFWYRQQPGQSLTLIATANQGSEATYESGFVIDKFPISRPNLTFSTLTVSNMSPEDSSIYLCSVSDSRYTEAFFGQGTRLTVV.